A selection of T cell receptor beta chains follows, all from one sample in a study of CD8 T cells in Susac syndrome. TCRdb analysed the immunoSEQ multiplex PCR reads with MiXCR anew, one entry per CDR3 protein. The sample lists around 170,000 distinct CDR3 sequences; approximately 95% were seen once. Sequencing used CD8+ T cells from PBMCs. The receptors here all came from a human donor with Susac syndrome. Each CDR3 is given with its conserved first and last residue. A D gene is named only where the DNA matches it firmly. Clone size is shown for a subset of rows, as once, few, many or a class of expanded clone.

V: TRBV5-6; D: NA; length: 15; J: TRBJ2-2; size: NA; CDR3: CASSLASGRTGELFF; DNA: TGTGCCAGCAGCTTGGCCAGCGGGCGAACCGGGGAGCTGTTTTTT
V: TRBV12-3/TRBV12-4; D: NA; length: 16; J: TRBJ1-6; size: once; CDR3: CASSLEGVSYNSPLHF; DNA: TGTGCCAGCAGTCTCGAGGGGGTCTCCTATAATTCACCCCTCCACTTT
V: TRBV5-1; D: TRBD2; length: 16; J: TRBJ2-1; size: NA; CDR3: CASSLGTSGRVDEQFF; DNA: TGCGCCAGCAGCTTGGGAACTAGCGGGAGGGTCGATGAGCAGTTCTTC
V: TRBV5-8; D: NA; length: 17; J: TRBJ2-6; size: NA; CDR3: CASSLGTFLSGANVLTF; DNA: TGTGCCAGCAGCTTGGGTACGTTCCTCTCTGGGGCCAACGTCCTGACTTTC
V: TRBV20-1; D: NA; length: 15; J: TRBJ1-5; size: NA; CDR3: CSARLLRAGDQPQHF; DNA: TGCAGTGCTAGGCTCCTTCGGGCGGGGGATCAGCCCCAGCATTTT
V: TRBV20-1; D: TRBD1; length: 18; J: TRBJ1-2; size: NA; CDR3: CSARVSSGTGGSRGGYTF; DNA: TGCAGTGCTAGAGTAAGCTCCGGGACAGGGGGCTCCCGAGGAGGCTACACCTTC
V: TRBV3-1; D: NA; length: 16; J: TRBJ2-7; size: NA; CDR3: CASSQMGRTRSYEQYF; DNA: TGTGCCAGCAGCCAAATGGGGCGGACACGTTCCTACGAGCAGTACTTC
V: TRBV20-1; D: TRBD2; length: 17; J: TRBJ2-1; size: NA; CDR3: CSAPSWGGRAGYNEQFF; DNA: TGCAGTGCTCCCTCATGGGGTGGGAGGGCCGGGTACAATGAGCAGTTCTTC
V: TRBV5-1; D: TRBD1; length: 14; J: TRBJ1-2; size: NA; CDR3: CASSLGDRGRGYTF; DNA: TGCGCCAGCAGCTTGGGGGACAGGGGGCGAGGCTACACCTTC
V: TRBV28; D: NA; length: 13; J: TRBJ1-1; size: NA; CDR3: CASSLHARTEAFF; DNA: TGTGCCAGCAGTTTGCATGCTCGGACTGAAGCTTTCTTT